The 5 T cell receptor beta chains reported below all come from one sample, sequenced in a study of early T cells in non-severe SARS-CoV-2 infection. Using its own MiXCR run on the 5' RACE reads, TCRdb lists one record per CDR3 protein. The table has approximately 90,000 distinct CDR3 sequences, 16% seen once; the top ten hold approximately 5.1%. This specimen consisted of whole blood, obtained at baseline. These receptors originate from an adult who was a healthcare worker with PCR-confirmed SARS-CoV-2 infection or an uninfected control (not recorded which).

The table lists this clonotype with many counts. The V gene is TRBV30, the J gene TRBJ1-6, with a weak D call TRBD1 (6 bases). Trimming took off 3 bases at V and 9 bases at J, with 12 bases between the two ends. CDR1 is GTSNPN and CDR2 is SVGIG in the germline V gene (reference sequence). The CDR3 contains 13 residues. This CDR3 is CAWSAGGGSPLHF. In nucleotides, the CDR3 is TGTGCCTGGAGCGCCGGGGGCGGTTCACCCCTCCACTTT.

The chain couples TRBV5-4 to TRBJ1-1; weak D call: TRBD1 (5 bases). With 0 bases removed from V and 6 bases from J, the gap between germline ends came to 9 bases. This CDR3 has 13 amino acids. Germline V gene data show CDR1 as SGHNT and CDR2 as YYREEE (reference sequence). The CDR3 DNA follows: TGTGCCAGCAGCTTGGTCGGGGGACCTGAAGCTTTCTTT. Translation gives CASSLVGGPEAFF.

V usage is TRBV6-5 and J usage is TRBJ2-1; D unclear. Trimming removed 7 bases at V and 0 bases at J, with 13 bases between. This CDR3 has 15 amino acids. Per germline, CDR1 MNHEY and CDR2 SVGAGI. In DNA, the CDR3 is TGTGCCAGCAAAAGTAGGGTGAGCTCCTACAATGAGCAGTTCTTC. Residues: CASKSRVSSYNEQFF.

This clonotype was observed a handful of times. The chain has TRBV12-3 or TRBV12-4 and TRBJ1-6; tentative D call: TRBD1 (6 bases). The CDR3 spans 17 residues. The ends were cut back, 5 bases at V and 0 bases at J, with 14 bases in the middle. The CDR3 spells CASSRKGVSSYNSPLHF. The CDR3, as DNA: TGTGCCAGCAGTCGGAAGGGGGTGAGCTCCTATAATTCACCCCTCCACTTT.

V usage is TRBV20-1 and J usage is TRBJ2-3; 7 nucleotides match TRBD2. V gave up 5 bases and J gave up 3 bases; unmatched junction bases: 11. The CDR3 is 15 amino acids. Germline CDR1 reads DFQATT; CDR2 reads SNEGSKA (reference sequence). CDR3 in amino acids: CSAGGREGRTDTQYF. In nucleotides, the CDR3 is TGCAGTGCTGGCGGTAGGGAGGGAAGGACAGATACGCAGTATTTT.